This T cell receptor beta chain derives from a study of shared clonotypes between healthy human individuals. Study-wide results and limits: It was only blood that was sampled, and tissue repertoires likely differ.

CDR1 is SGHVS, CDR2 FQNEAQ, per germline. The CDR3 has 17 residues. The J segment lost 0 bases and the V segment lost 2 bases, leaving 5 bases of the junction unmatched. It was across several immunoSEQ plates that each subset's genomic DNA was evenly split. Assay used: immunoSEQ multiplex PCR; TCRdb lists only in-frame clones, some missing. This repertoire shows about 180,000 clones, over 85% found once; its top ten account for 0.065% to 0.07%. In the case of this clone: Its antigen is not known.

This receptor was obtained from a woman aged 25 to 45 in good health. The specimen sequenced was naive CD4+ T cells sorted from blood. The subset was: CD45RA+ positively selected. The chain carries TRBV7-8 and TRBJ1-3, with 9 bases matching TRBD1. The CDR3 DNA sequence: TGTGCCAGCAGCTTACCGGGACAGGGACCCTCTGGAAACACCATATATTTT. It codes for CASSLPGQGPSGNTIYF.